This T cell receptor beta chain was retrieved from a study of blood T cell repertoires in COVID-19. As for the study in general: Sources were T cells, B-cell-depleted T cells, or PBMCs; the material itself was cDNA or gDNA.

Per the original methods: Estimation of nucleated cell counts relied on the amplification of reference gene primers. Profiling relied on immunoSEQ multiplex PCR, and the TCRdb table lists in-frame clones only, not all of them. The V and J calls and clone size are taken from that table; D and trimming were inferred from the DNA. The data show approximately 400,000 clones, with roughly 77% seen just once and around 1% held by the top ten. This clonotype was obtained from a human donor with acute or convalescent COVID-19. The donor label of this sample is uncertain. The sample consisted of peripheral blood.

Here the CDR3 DNA reads TGTGCCAGCAGCCCCTTCGGGGTGAGGAACACTGAAGCTTTCTTT. Translated: CASSPFGVRNTEAFF. This rearrangement joins TRBV3-1 (or the pseudogene TRBV3-2) to TRBJ1-1, with D unresolved. From germline, CDR1 is LGHDT and CDR2 YNNKEL (reference sequence). V was trimmed by 4 bases and J by 1 base, leaving 13 bases between them. The CDR3 contains 15 residues.